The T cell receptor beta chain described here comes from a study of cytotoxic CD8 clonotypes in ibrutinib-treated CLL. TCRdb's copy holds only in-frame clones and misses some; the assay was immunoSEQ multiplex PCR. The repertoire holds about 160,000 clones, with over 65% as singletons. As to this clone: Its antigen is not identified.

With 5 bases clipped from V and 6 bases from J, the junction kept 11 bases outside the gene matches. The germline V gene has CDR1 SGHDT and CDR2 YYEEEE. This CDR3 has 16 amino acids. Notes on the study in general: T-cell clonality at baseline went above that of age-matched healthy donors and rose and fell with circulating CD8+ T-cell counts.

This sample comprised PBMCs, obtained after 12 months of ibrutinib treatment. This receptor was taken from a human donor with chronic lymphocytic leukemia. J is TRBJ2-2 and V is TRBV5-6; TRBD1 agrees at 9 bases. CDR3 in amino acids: CASRAAGTGRAGELFF. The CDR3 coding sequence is TGTGCCAGCAGGGCGGCCGGGACAGGGAGGGCCGGGGAGCTGTTTTTT.